The present T cell receptor (beta chain) was sequenced within a study of cytomegalovirus exposure and HLA in healthy donors (dated by TCRdb to 2015 to 2018). Turning to the overall study: In an earlier analysis of 587 of the donors, around 290 Gb of sequence data and 117 million unique TCR beta sequences from about 179 million T cells were reported. An early release that covered around 590 HLA-typed donors contained around 300 gigabases of sequencing data and tens of millions of unique TCR sequences. Among the roughly 400 genotyped donors, around 79% belonged to the genetic ancestry cluster associated with self-reported Caucasian donors. The study was designed to test whether signatures of past pathogen exposure could be identified by cataloging public T cell receptors. The study used immunosequencing to profile the T cell repertoires of some 600 subjects and linked those repertoires to cytomegalovirus serostatus. A separate validation cohort of 100 to 150 different subjects was used in addition to the roughly 670-subject first cohort. The study combined high-throughput TCR immunosequencing, statistical association of individual TCRs with disease status, and machine learning to predict cytomegalovirus infection status. In a later analysis, previously published TCR beta repertoires from 550 to 750 donors were re-analyzed and high-resolution HLA genotyping was added so that TCR occurrence patterns could be studied. The later analysis used no new phenotypic data to find candidate immune exposures, relying instead on TCR beta sequences and their occurrence across donors. An earlier analysis of nearly 600 of the donors applied high-throughput TCR beta sequencing to assess whether each TCR beta V gene segment acted as functional or pseudogenic. Donor age, sex, ethnicity and CMV serostatus were collected together with the repertoire data. A later genetic analysis used genome-wide SNP genotypes for about 55% of the 666 donors, treating that subset as a discovery cohort. Every repertoire in the discovery cohort had been generated on one and the same sequencing platform. HLA typing included class I and class II loci at four-digit resolution. Typing coverage varied by locus: roughly 620-640 donors for A, B, C, DRB1 and DQB1; 522 for DQA1; about 570 for DPA1; roughly 450 for DPB1. A handful of DR-DQ haplotypes were handled as single units for association and clustering because linkage in the cohort was strong. Among about 400 genotyped donors of the cohort, an average of around 220,000 unique TCR beta nucleotide sequences was sequenced per donor, of which approximately 18% were non-productive. General conclusions and limits of the study: Because HLA typing was missing for some donors at each locus, association tests included only the typed subset. Specific HLA alleles were associated with 16,951 TCR beta sequences at a false discovery rate of 0.05 in a later analysis. A later analysis reported that several top co-occurrence clusters appeared linked to parvovirus B19, influenza, CMV and Epstein-Barr virus. In a later analysis, HLA-associated TCR beta chains were found to be more clonally expanded and to have lower generation probabilities than equally common non-associated chains. The classifier was reported to diagnose cytomegalovirus status with high specificity and sensitivity in both the original cohort and the validation cohort. This cohort had only TCR beta chains sequenced, and the lack of alpha or paired-chain data limited which features could be detected. Sequencing depth was assumed to be roughly uniform across donors in the presence/absence analyses, though that assumption may not hold. Some IMGT-functional V segments, including TRBV6-2 and TRBV6-3, could not be distinguished by the 87-base-pair reads and were therefore excluded. Compared with the approximately 710-donor mean, donors in an Asian-associated ancestry cluster had fewer N-insertions in productive TCRs, according to a later genetic analysis. The authors suggested that the approach could potentially be generalized to other disease states and immunological phenotypes. A group of highly shared sequence variants was considered likely to be a technical artifact of the sequencing pipeline. Three of the identified cytomegalovirus-associated TCR beta chains were confirmed in vitro to be specific for cytomegalovirus antigens. While some public TCRs were present in many individuals, most TCR sequences turned up only very rarely across donors. A later analysis found that most CMV-associated TCR beta chains appeared HLA-restricted, with HLA associations seemingly driven largely by CMV exposure. A further reported finding was that TCR beta sequences accurately predicted the HLA-A and HLA-B alleles for most subjects in the first cohort. A total of 150 to 200 TCR beta chains were listed by the study as associated with cytomegalovirus. In an earlier analysis of some 640 of the donors, most TCR beta V segments were observed in productive rearrangements about 87% or about 30% of the time, broadly matching IMGT annotations. The earlier analysis of fewer than 750 of the donors excluded approximately 17 rarely observed V segments, including chromosome 9 orphons, because counts were too low. Strong co-occurrence of HLA alleles, especially DR and DQ, made assigning TCR associations to individual alleles difficult. For the cohort, immune exposure information was limited to CMV serostatus. A later analysis found that TCR association rates varied across HLA loci, with DRB1 alleles showing the most associated TCRs and HLA-C alleles the fewest. V-gene and J-gene trimming of TCR beta chains was associated with a missense DCLRE1C variant in a later genetic analysis, and the association was replicated in an independent cohort. Correlated functional status among segregating V segments might be attributable to linkage disequilibrium, but an unknown experimental factor could not be ruled out.

In total, roughly 670 healthy bone marrow donors made up the cohort. At the time of sampling, all cohort members were nominally healthy, though unrecorded immune exposures were likely present. The donor was CMV seropositive and was included in the group of approximately 310 seropositive cohort members. A peripheral blood sample was collected from each donor, and TCR beta sequencing was performed on peripheral blood mononuclear cells. Genomic DNA extraction from the blood cell samples was performed with the Qiagen DNeasy Blood Extraction Kit. The CDR3 measures 13 amino acids from cysteine to phenylalanine. Only CDR3 DNA remains: 39 bases, in frame from the first base. CDR1 and CDR2 (ENHRY, SYGVKD) derive from the germline V gene. Libraries were constructed by the immunoSEQ multiplex PCR assay. A mixture of 60 forward primers for TCR Vbeta segments and 13 reverse primers for TCR Jbeta segments was used in the multiplex PCR. The CDR3 region of rearranged TCR beta genes was amplified from genomic DNA with a multiplex PCR assay. On the Illumina HiSeq System, the amplified TCR beta libraries were sequenced as 87-base-pair reads. Regarding the original processing steps: A later analysis counted 75 million to 100 million unique TCR beta chains across the 690 or so repertoires, and 10 million to 12 million of these chains were shared by at least two donors. Raw reads were error-corrected and collapsed into unique sequences with a nearest-neighbor algorithm that merged closely related sequences to remove PCR and sequencing errors. CDR3 sequences were aligned to IMGT reference sequences to assign V, D and J gene segments. For a sequence to be retained, a match of at least six nucleotides to both a V gene segment and a J gene segment was required. Rearrangements were classified as productive when the CDR3 lacked stop codons and remained in frame with V and J, and all other rearrangements were classified as non-productive. CDR3 was defined according to IMGT convention as the region running from the second conserved V-encoded cysteine to the conserved J-encoded phenylalanine. In an earlier analysis of 500 to 650 of the donors, sequences lacking an unambiguous match to a single V gene segment were excluded. In an earlier analysis of about 590 of the donors, a V segment was called functional when productive rearrangements were above 56.7%, and segregating when the standard deviation between donors exceeded 5%. To diagnose cytomegalovirus status from the catalog of TCR beta chain sequences, a statistical classification framework was built. A later analysis assigned V and J genes by comparing TCR nucleotide sequences with IMGT/GENE-DB human TR gene sequences. A later analysis assigned CDR3 sequences and most-parsimonious VDJ recombination scenarios with the TCRdist pipeline. In a later analysis, each TCR beta chain was defined by its CDR3 amino acid sequence together with its V-gene family, and reads lacking a unique V-gene family were excluded. In a later analysis, 500 to 700 highly shared, low-generation-probability nucleotide sequences were removed to address suspected cross-contamination and a sequencing artifact. A later analysis calculated a clonal expansion index for each public chain from normalized within-repertoire ranks of inferred template counts. In a later analysis, generation probabilities were computed with a VDJ recombination model fitted to out-of-frame rearrangements, and the resulting probabilities were checked against IGoR. A later analysis scored TCR-TCR, TCR-HLA and TCR-CMV co-occurrence with hypergeometric tests, applying a repertoire-size bias correction to TCR pairs. False discovery rates were estimated in a later analysis by permuting HLA or CMV assignments 20 times. In a later analysis, co-occurring TCRs were grouped using DBSCAN, with TCRdist sequence similarity added in when clustering inside HLA-allele-positive subsets. Repertoires with fewer than 30,000 or more than 120,000 public chains were left out of co-occurrence clustering, as were about 5 repertoires with anomalous nucleotide sharing. TCRdb carries this immuneACCESS record with in-frame sequences only. Its versions omit some clonotypes, under half of them owing to an unresolved V gene in the studies checked, with the rest unexplained. V and J calls and clone size are those listed in that table; D and trimming were worked out from the DNA. The sample table contains about 150,000 clones; only one count was recorded for roughly 80% of them. The biggest ten clones account for around 13% of the sample.

As for this clone: Its target antigen remains unknown. A junction boundary mismatches the germline segment, possibly from a read error.

The TCR comes from a man aged 25-40 years in good health and CMV-seropositive. The sequence joins TRBV10-3 to TRBJ2-3; a stretch of 9 junction bases matches TRBD2. Material: PBMCs. The CDR3 reads as follows: CAIGELAGDTQYF. The DNA sequence is as follows: TGTGCCATCGGTGAACTAGCGGGAGATACGCAGTATTTT.